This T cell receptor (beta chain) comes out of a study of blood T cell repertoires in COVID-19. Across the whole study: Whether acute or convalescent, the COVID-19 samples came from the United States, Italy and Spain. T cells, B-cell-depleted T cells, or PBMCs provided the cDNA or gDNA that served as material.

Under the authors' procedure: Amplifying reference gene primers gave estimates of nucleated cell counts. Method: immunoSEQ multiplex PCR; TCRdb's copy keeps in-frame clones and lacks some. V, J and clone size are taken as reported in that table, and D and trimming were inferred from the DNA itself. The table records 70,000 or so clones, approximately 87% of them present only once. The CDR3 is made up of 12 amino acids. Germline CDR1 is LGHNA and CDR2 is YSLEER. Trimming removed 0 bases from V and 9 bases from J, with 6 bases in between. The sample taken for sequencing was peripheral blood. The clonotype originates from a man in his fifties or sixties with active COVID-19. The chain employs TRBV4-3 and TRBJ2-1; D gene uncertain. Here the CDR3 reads CASSQDQIEQFF. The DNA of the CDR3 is TGCGCCAGCAGCCAAGATCAGATTGAGCAGTTCTTC.